These 5 T cell receptor beta chains originate from one sample sequenced in a study of identical twins. TCRdb reanalysed the 5' RACE reads using MiXCR and keeps one entry per CDR3 protein. The sample holds about 900,000 distinct CDR3 sequences, 9% to 15% seen once. These data were also filed under a second study, of yellow fever vaccine responses in identical twins.

Sequences were obtained from PBMCs. These receptors all stem from a young woman in good health.

Only a few counts were recorded for this clonotype. The genes are TRBV29-1 and TRBJ2-7; either TRBD1 or TRBD2 may fit D (6 bases each). The germline gives CDR1 SQVTM, CDR2 ANQGSEA. Trimming stripped 4 bases from V and 3 bases from J, with 22 bases between. The CDR3 covers 16 residues. The CDR3: CSVGGTTGWVDYEQYF. CDR3 DNA sequence: TGCAGCGTTGGCGGGACCACAGGGTGGGTTGACTACGAGCAGTACTTC.

In its sample, this clonotype was seen a few times. The chain employs TRBV11-2 and TRBJ2-3; 7 positions agree with TRBD2. Germline CDR1 reads SGHAT; CDR2 reads FQNNGV. The CDR3 length is 17 residues. V was clipped by 0 bases and J by 2 bases; unmatched bases: 8. The CDR3 reads CASSLDLRRGFTDTQYF. Written as DNA, the CDR3 is TGTGCCAGCAGCTTAGATCTTAGGCGGGGGTTCACAGATACGCAGTATTTT.

CDR3 bases: TGTGCCAGCAGTCGGGGGACAGGGGCTCGACTAGCGGGAGCCAGCGGGCAGTTCTTC. This translates into CASSRGTGARLAGASGQFF. The chain links TRBV27 to TRBJ2-1, with 12 bases matching TRBD2. Per the germline V gene, CDR1 is MNHEY and CDR2 is SMNVEV (reference sequence). V was pared by 5 bases and J by 12 bases, with 23 bases of the junction left unmatched. The CDR3 loop spans 19 amino acids.

The J gene is TRBJ1-1, the V gene TRBV6-1; maybe TRBD1 (6 bases). With 4 bases removed from V and 5 bases from J, the gap between germline ends came to 20 bases. In germline, CDR1 is MNHNS, CDR2 SASEGT. The CDR3 extends over 16 amino acids. This chain's CDR3 is CASSGPRGGVGTEAFF. The CDR3 nucleotides are TGTGCCAGCAGTGGCCCAAGGGGGGGGGTGGGAACTGAAGCTTTCTTT.

The chain is built from TRBV20-1 and TRBJ2-5, with 7 bases fitting TRBD1. Germline V lookup: CDR1 DFQATT, CDR2 SNEGSKA (reference sequence). V lost 4 bases, J lost 2 bases, and 10 bases stayed unmatched. There are 15 residues in the CDR3. CDR3 coding DNA: TGCAGTGCTACGATCGCGAGGGGGCTACAAGAGACCCAGTACTTC. It encodes CSATIARGLQETQYF.